The clone carrying this T cell receptor beta chain was seen ten or more times. Its antigen is as yet unknown. The CDR3 consists of 14 residues. V lost 7 bases and J lost 6, with 16 bases in between. Per germline, CDR1 SGHRS and CDR2 YFSETQ. The sample is drawn from a study of CD8 T cells in ankylosing spondylitis. Study-level results: Ankylosing spondylitis blood appeared to carry a characteristic TCR beta motif of under ten highly homologous variants.

TCRdb re-called the 5' RACE reads with MiXCR, one entry per CDR3 protein. The sample holds approximately 440,000 distinct CDR3 sequences, roughly 17% seen once. The clonotype comes from a male donor with ankylosing spondylitis. The chain recombines TRBV5-1 with TRBJ2-2; D may match TRBD1 or TRBD2 (5 bases each). The sequencing sample was made of blood, either unsorted or a sorted T cell fraction (not recorded which). This chain's CDR3 is CASGASPLAGELFF. The CDR3, as DNA: TGCGCCAGCGGGGCTAGCCCCCTCGCCGGGGAGCTGTTTTTT.